A single sample gave rise to the 29 T cell receptor beta chains below, sequenced in a study of post-analysis software for immune sequencing data. Study-level results: Patients carried four or five TRBV segments more frequently than controls did, and TRBV5-6, TRBV5-1 and TRBV20-1 were among them.

TCR beta cDNA libraries included unique molecular identifiers. From the PCR reads, TCRdb called clonotypes with MiXCR, one entry per CDR3 protein. The repertoire holds 430,000 or so distinct CDR3 sequences, with less than 40% as singletons. No antigen has been assigned to these receptors. Sequenced sample: blood. The receptors were sampled from a girl aged 2 to 9 with multiple sclerosis.

This clonotype was counted only a few times. V gene TRBV29-1 combines with J gene TRBJ1-2, with D tentatively TRBD1 (5 bases). The CDR3 is 14 residues long. The germline V gene encodes CDR1 SQVTM and CDR2 ANQGSEA. Trimming stripped 7 bases from V and 4 bases from J, with 19 bases between. CDR3 loop: CSAKTVGEGYGYTF. As DNA, the CDR3 is TGCAGCGCTAAGACAGTCGGGGAAGGCTATGGCTACACCTTC.

The rearrangement links TRBV12-3 or TRBV12-4 to TRBJ2-3; 7 bases line up with TRBD2. V was pared by 5 bases and J by 1 base, with 6 bases of the junction left unmatched. The CDR3 is 15 residues long. The CDR3 sequence is CASSPPLARTDTQYF. The CDR3 nucleotides are TGTGCCAGCAGTCCCCCACTAGCGCGCACAGATACGCAGTATTTT.

This sequence joins TRBV27 and TRBJ2-5; 7 nucleotides match TRBD1. The germline CDR1 and CDR2 sequences are MNHEY and SMNVEV (reference sequence). CDR3 length: 13 amino acids. V was clipped by 0 bases and J by 6 bases; unmatched bases: 1. CDR3 protein: CASSLSTGKTQYF. The DNA of the CDR3 is TGTGCCAGCAGTTTATCGACAGGGAAGACCCAGTACTTC.

The V gene is TRBV7-9, the J gene TRBJ1-4; D is unresolved. This CDR3 region has 15 residues. Germline V lookup: CDR1 SEHNR, CDR2 FQNEAQ (reference sequence). Deletions cut 3 bases from V and 3 bases from J, with 11 bases between. The DNA for the CDR3 is TGTGCCAGCAGCTTCCTGGGAAAGGCTAATGAAAAACTGTTTTTT. Amino acid sequence: CASSFLGKANEKLFF. Supplemented by reference TRBV7-9 and TRBJ1-4, the full variable domain reads DTGVSQNPRHKITKRGQNVTFRCDPISEHNRLYWYRQTLGQGPEFLTYFQNEAQLEKSRLLSDRFSAERPKGSFSTLEIQRTEQGDSAMYLCASSFLGKANEKLFFGSGTQLSVL.

This clonotype has just one count. CDR3 nucleotide sequence: TGTGCCAGCAAAAAATGGGGGTCCCACAATGAGCAGTTCTTC. This encodes CASKKWGSHNEQFF. The chain couples TRBV11-3 to TRBJ2-1, with D tentatively TRBD1 or TRBD2 (5 bases each). V was cut by 7 bases and J by 5 bases, with 15 bases left in between. CDR1 and CDR2 from the germline V gene are SGHNT and YENEEA. The CDR3 has 14 residues.

This sequence joins TRBV29-1 and TRBJ1-2; D might be TRBD1 (5 bases). The CDR3 sequence is 15 residues long. V was clipped by 6 bases and J by 4 bases, with 21 bases between them. Germline V gives CDR1 SQVTM, CDR2 ANQGSEA. The CDR3: CSVDFSGTASYGYTF. The CDR3 DNA is TGCAGCGTCGATTTCTCCGGGACGGCTAGCTATGGCTACACCTTC.

This clonotype has only a few counts. The chain has TRBV20-1 and TRBJ1-6; D possibly corresponds to TRBD1 (5 bases). This CDR3 has 14 amino acids. Germline V gene lookup returns CDR1 DFQATT and CDR2 SNEGSKA (reference sequence). V was shortened by 4 bases and J by 10 bases, with 17 bases between the two germline ends. CDR3 DNA: TGCAGTGCTACCCGGGGGGTAGGTCGATCACCCCTCCACTTT. The encoded protein is CSATRGVGRSPLHF.

This clonotype appeared once. This chain connects TRBV27 to TRBJ2-1, with 10 bases matching TRBD2. Per germline, CDR1 MNHEY and CDR2 SMNVEV (reference sequence). This CDR3 is 16 amino acids long. With V trimmed by 5 bases and J by 5 bases, 9 bases remained unmatched. CDR3 amino acids: CASSQVSGRQDNEQFF. The CDR3 DNA follows: TGTGCCAGCAGTCAAGTTAGCGGGAGGCAAGACAATGAGCAGTTCTTC.

This clonotype turned up a few times. The chain combines TRBV7-2 with TRBJ2-5, with 10 bases identical to TRBD2. The CDR3 length is 15 residues. Germline lookup yields CDR1 SGHTA and CDR2 FQGNSA. Trimming cost V 5 bases and J 5 bases; bases outside gene matches: 8. The CDR3 DNA reads as TGTGCCAGCAGCCCAAGCGGGAGGGCCTGGGAGACCCAGTACTTC. Its protein product is CASSPSGRAWETQYF.

This clonotype was seen a few times. This may be a read error: a much more frequent sequence differs by one nucleotide. The chain employs TRBV12-3 or TRBV12-4 and TRBJ2-1, with no clear D. The CDR3 length is 11 residues. Trimming removed 5 bases at V and 2 bases at J, with 1 base between. CDR3 sequence: CASSAYNEQFF. The CDR3, as DNA: TGTGCCAGCAGTGCCTACAATGAGCAGTTCTTC.

This clonotype was recorded a few times. The rearrangement links TRBV7-2 to TRBJ2-5, with 8 bases fitting TRBD2. The DNA end favors TRBJ2-7, so the J call may be wrong. This CDR3 has 15 amino acids. The germline gives CDR1 SGHTA, CDR2 FQGNSA. CDR3 in amino acids: CASSLWSGSVYEQYF. The CDR3 nucleotides read TGTGCCAGCAGCTTATGGAGCGGGAGTGTGTACGAGCAGTACTTC.

This clonotype was observed a few times. The chain combines TRBV28 with TRBJ2-1, with D perhaps given as TRBD1 or TRBD2 (6 bases each). V was pared by 6 bases and J by 4 bases, with 16 bases between. The CDR3 runs 15 residues. CDR1 and CDR2 from the germline V gene are MDHEN and SYDVKM. CDR3: CASSPGEEGYNEQFF. CDR3 DNA sequence: TGTGCCAGCAGCCCAGGGGAGGAGGGGTACAATGAGCAGTTCTTC.

The chain carries TRBV15 and TRBJ2-5, with D perhaps matching TRBD1 (5 bases). V lost 2 bases, J lost 5 bases, and 15 bases lay in between. CDR3 length: 15 residues. CDR1 and CDR2 (germline): LNHNV, YYDKDF (reference sequence). CDR3 loop: CATSRTLQGRETQYF. CDR3 DNA: TGTGCCACCAGCAGAACACTTCAGGGCCGGGAGACCCAGTACTTC.

V and J are TRBV5-6 and TRBJ1-4, with TRBD1 matching over 7 bases. CDR1 is SGHDT and CDR2 is YYEEEE in the germline V gene. After removal of 3 bases from V and 8 bases from J, the junction contained 7 bases not matched to a gene. The CDR3 loop spans 14 amino acids. The DNA for the CDR3 is TGTGCCAGCAGCTACACAGGGGCGGGGGAAAAACTGTTTTTT. Protein product: CASSYTGAGEKLFF.

The V gene is TRBV25-1, the J gene TRBJ2-1; 11 bases align to TRBD1. CDR1 is MGHDK and CDR2 is SYGVNS in the germline V gene. The CDR3 has 16 amino acids. After removal of 0 bases from V and 5 bases from J, the junction contained 3 bases not matched to a gene. The CDR3 spells CASSEYPGQGDNEQFF. The CDR3 nucleotides are TGTGCCAGCAGTGAATACCCGGGACAGGGGGACAATGAGCAGTTCTTC. Variable domain in full (rest from reference TRBV25-1 and TRBJ2-1): EADIYQTPRYLVIGTGKKITLECSQTMGHDKMYWYQQDPGMELHLIHYSYGVNSTEKGDLSSESTVSRIRTEHFPLTLESARPSHTSQYLCASSEYPGQGDNEQFFGPGTRLTVL.

The chain couples TRBV5-8 to TRBJ1-1, with D unresolved. This CDR3 spans 17 amino acids. Trimming pared 0 bases from V and 4 bases from J, leaving 19 bases between. Germline lookup yields CDR1 SGHTS and CDR2 YDEGEE. The CDR3 is CASSLDRARLGSTEAFF. DNA of the CDR3: TGTGCCAGCAGCTTGGATCGGGCTCGCTTGGGGAGCACTGAAGCTTTCTTT.

This chain connects TRBV27 to TRBJ2-1; the match to TRBD1 covers 7 bases. V lost 3 bases to trimming and J lost 5 bases; unmatched junction nucleotides: 4. CDR1 and CDR2 from the germline V gene are MNHEY and SMNVEV (reference sequence). This CDR3 has 14 amino acids. CDR3 coding DNA: TGTGCCAGCAGTTTTTACAGGGGCCACAATGAGCAGTTCTTC. Translation: CASSFYRGHNEQFF.

The chain employs TRBV7-9 and TRBJ2-1, with TRBD2 matching 12 bases. V was clipped by 5 bases and J by 6 bases; unmatched bases: 8. Germline CDR1 reads SEHNR; CDR2 reads FQNEAQ (reference sequence). The CDR3 has 16 residues. CDR3 in DNA: TGTGCCAGCAGCACCAGGACTAGCGGGATTCTCAATGAGCAGTTCTTC. Amino acids: CASSTRTSGILNEQFF. Looking up the rest from reference TRBV7-9 and TRBJ2-1 gives the full variable domain: DTGVSQNPRHKITKRGQNVTFRCDPISEHNRLYWYRQTLGQGPEFLTYFQNEAQLEKSRLLSDRFSAERPKGSFSTLEIQRTEQGDSAMYLCASSTRTSGILNEQFFGPGTRLTVL.

The chain combines TRBV12-3 or TRBV12-4 with TRBJ1-2; D gene uncertain. The CDR3 covers 13 residues. Trimming took 3 bases from V and 4 from J, leaving 9 bases between them. CDR3 sequence: CASSFQAPYGYTF. The CDR3 DNA is TGTGCCAGCAGTTTCCAGGCTCCCTATGGCTACACCTTC.

This clonotype has just a few counts. The chain is built from TRBV29-1 and TRBJ2-7; D might be TRBD1 (5 bases). The length of the CDR3 is 13 residues. From germline, CDR1 is SQVTM and CDR2 ANQGSEA. Trimming removed 2 bases at V and 4 bases at J, with 12 bases between. CDR3 nucleotide sequence: TGCAGCGTTGAACCGCTAACAGGTTACGAGCAGTACTTC. Amino acid sequence: CSVEPLTGYEQYF.

The genes are TRBV12-3 or TRBV12-4 and TRBJ2-3; 11 bases agree with TRBD2. The trim removed 3 bases at V and 4 bases at J, leaving 6 bases unmatched. There are 16 residues in the CDR3. CDR3 region: CASSLILAGGSDTQYF. DNA of the CDR3: TGTGCCAGCAGTTTGATATTAGCGGGAGGGTCAGATACGCAGTATTTT.

There are a few counts of this clonotype. The J gene is TRBJ1-1, the V gene TRBV9; D is unclear. The germline CDR1 and CDR2 sequences are SGDLS and YYNGEE. V lost 3 bases, J lost 0 bases, and 6 bases lay in between. The CDR3 is 13 amino acids. The CDR3 loop reads CASSAQMNTEAFF. DNA for the CDR3: TGTGCCAGCAGCGCCCAGATGAACACTGAAGCTTTCTTT.

This rearrangement joins TRBV29-1 to TRBJ2-1; maybe TRBD2 (5 bases). Germline V gene lookup returns CDR1 SQVTM and CDR2 ANQGSEA. The CDR3 spans 14 residues. Trimming left V 5 bases short and J 7 bases short, with 18 bases between. The CDR3 sequence: CSVYGLGGKNEQFF. CDR3 nucleotide sequence: TGCAGCGTTTACGGACTGGGTGGAAAGAATGAGCAGTTCTTC.

The rearrangement joins TRBV12-3 or TRBV12-4 to TRBJ2-7, with D maybe TRBD2 (6 bases). Trimming stripped 3 bases from V and 4 bases from J, with 13 bases between. This CDR3 contains 14 residues. This CDR3 reads CASSLGGLRYEQYF. The CDR3 DNA is TGTGCCAGCAGTTTGGGAGGCTTACGGTACGAGCAGTACTTC.

This chain joins TRBV20-1 and TRBJ2-4; D tentatively fits TRBD1 or TRBD2 (5 bases each). CDR3 length: 15 residues. Germline V gene data show CDR1 as DFQATT and CDR2 as SNEGSKA (reference sequence). Trimming cost V 0 bases and J 4 bases, with 13 bases left between them. The CDR3 spells CSARDWGTDKNIQYF. The CDR3 coding sequence is TGCAGTGCTAGAGATTGGGGGACGGATAAAAACATTCAGTACTTC.

This clonotype came up a few times. V usage is TRBV7-9 and J usage is TRBJ2-5; TRBD2 agrees at 15 bases. The germline V gene has CDR1 SEHNR and CDR2 FQNEAQ (reference sequence). J lost 4 bases, V lost 5 bases, and 5 bases had no gene match. This CDR3 region has 16 residues. The DNA for the CDR3 is TGTGCCAGCAGCGGAGTGGGACTAGCGGGAGGAGAGACCCAGTACTTC. This translates into CASSGVGLAGGETQYF. The whole variable domain, filled in from reference TRBV7-9 and TRBJ2-5, reads DTGVSQNPRHKITKRGQNVTFRCDPISEHNRLYWYRQTLGQGPEFLTYFQNEAQLEKSRLLSDRFSAERPKGSFSTLEIQRTEQGDSAMYLCASSGVGLAGGETQYFGPGTRLLVL.

The J gene is TRBJ1-2, the V gene TRBV29-1, with D possibly matching TRBD1 (6 bases). Germline values: CDR1 SQVTM, CDR2 ANQGSEA. V gave up 7 bases and J gave up 4 bases, with 16 bases separating them. The CDR3 is 13 residues long. The CDR3 bases are TGCAGCGCAATTCAACAGGGATCCTATGGCTACACCTTC. Protein: CSAIQQGSYGYTF.

The V call is TRBV4-2, the J call TRBJ2-3; TRBD1 agrees at 7 bases. CDR3 length equals 15 residues. Germline V CDR1 and CDR2: LGHNA, YNFKEQ. V lost 2 bases to trimming and J lost 2 bases; unmatched junction nucleotides: 4. DNA of the CDR3: TGTGCCAGCAGCCAACTGGGACAGCACACAGATACGCAGTATTTT. Translated: CASSQLGQHTDTQYF.

This clonotype showed up just a few times. For the CDR3, the DNA is TGTGCCAGCAGTTACTCGCCTTTTACTAGCGCAGATACGCAGTATTTT. It is translated as CASSYSPFTSADTQYF. The chain has TRBV6-5 and TRBJ2-3; 7 bases are a match to TRBD2. Germline assignment: CDR1 MNHEY and CDR2 SVGAGI. The CDR3 is made up of 16 amino acids. V was clipped by 0 bases and J by 4 bases; unmatched bases: 7.